The 27 T cell receptor beta chains listed next were all sequenced from one sample in a study of human T cells and chemical hapten exposure. Each CDR3 protein is one row after TCRdb ran MiXCR on the RACE reads. This table has about 350,000 distinct CDR3 sequences, about 6.9% appearing once. This sample's time point: patch test 2, 6 weeks after DPC sensitization. Treatment meaning: therapeutic diphenylcyclopropenone sensitization with weekly scalp DPC. The specimen was whole blood, collected in connection with sensitization to the hapten diphenylcyclopropenone (DPC). These TCRs come from a woman between 18 and 29 years old with alopecia areata. Some clones in this sample may be carry-over from other donors' samples.

At least ten counts were recorded for this clonotype. This chain joins TRBV6-5 and TRBJ1-1; D perhaps matches TRBD1 (6 bases). Germline V gene lookup returns CDR1 MNHEY and CDR2 SVGAGI. This CDR3 comprises 16 residues. Trimming removed 0 bases from V and 3 bases from J, with 14 bases in between. CDR3 coding DNA: TGTGCCAGCAGTTACTCGTTCGGACAGATCGACACTGAAGCTTTCTTT. It yields the protein CASSYSFGQIDTEAFF.

The chain is built from TRBV6-5 and TRBJ1-6, with unresolved D. The germline V and J ends were trimmed by 0 bases and 5 bases, with 11 bases remaining between them. The CDR3 length is 16 residues. Per the germline V gene, CDR1 is MNHEY and CDR2 is SVGAGI. CDR3 sequence: CASSYSGLTHNSPLHF. The CDR3 DNA follows: TGTGCCAGCAGTTACTCGGGGTTAACCCATAATTCACCCCTCCACTTT.

This clonotype was counted at least ten times. The chain has TRBV27 and TRBJ1-6, with D possibly being TRBD1 (5 bases). In germline, CDR1 is MNHEY, CDR2 SMNVEV (reference sequence). Trimming removed 4 bases at V and 7 bases at J, with 11 bases between. The CDR3 runs to 14 residues. CDR3 residues: CASSSWDQNSPLHF. The CDR3 region has the DNA TGTGCCAGCAGTTCTTGGGACCAAAATTCACCCCTCCACTTT.

This clonotype was recorded many times. The chain combines TRBV6-5 with TRBJ2-3; weak D call: TRBD2 (6 bases). The V gene lost 8 bases and the J gene lost 0 bases, with 21 bases spanning the gap. The germline CDR1 and CDR2 sequences are MNHEY and SVGAGI. The CDR3 is 17 amino acids. CDR3 region: CASVGWLASASTDTQYF. CDR3 nucleotide sequence: TGTGCCAGCGTGGGTTGGCTAGCGAGTGCTAGCACAGATACGCAGTATTTT.

There are a few counts of this clonotype. The V call is TRBV24-1, the J call TRBJ2-2; 7 bases fit TRBD1. The CDR3 consists of 13 residues. CDR1 is KGHDR and CDR2 is SFDVKD in the germline V gene. With 9 bases clipped from V and 1 base from J, the junction kept 1 base outside the gene matches. Here the CDR3 DNA reads TGTGCCACCCGACAGGGGAACACCGGGGAGCTGTTTTTT. The encoded protein is CATRQGNTGELFF.

The chain joins TRBV2 to TRBJ2-1; TRBD2 matches at 13 bases. J was trimmed by 7 bases and V by 1 base; bases with no gene match: 13. CDR1 is SNHLY and CDR2 is FYNNEI in the germline V gene. The CDR3 contains 19 residues. The CDR3 bases are TGTGCCAGCAGTGAAGTCCGACTAGCGGGGGGTCTGGGGTCGAATGAGCAGTTCTTC. The encoded protein is CASSEVRLAGGLGSNEQFF.

This clonotype has at least ten counts. The chain is built from TRBV18 and TRBJ1-5; D gene uncertain. The V and J ends lost 3 bases and 0 bases respectively, with 9 bases between them. The CDR3 contains 15 residues. The germline CDR1 and CDR2 sequences are KGHSH and LQKENI. CDR3 in amino acids: CASSPQANSNQPQHF. CDR3 DNA sequence: TGTGCCAGCTCACCGCAGGCGAATAGCAATCAGCCCCAGCATTTT.

This clonotype was detected a few times. The J gene is TRBJ2-6, the V gene TRBV6-1, with TRBD1 matching over 7 bases. Germline V gene lookup returns CDR1 MNHNS and CDR2 SASEGT. The V and J ends lost 4 bases and 1 base, in that order; junction bases with no gene match: 10. The CDR3 runs to 18 residues. The CDR3 DNA reads as TGTGCCAGCAGTGCGACCGGGACAGCTTCGTCTGGGGCCAACGTCCTGACTTTC. Its protein is CASSATGTASSGANVLTF.

This clonotype was found many times. CDR3 nucleotide sequence: TGCAGTGCTAACGATGGGGTTAATTCACCCCTCCACTTT. Its protein product is CSANDGVNSPLHF. The J gene is TRBJ1-6, the V gene TRBV20-1; D is undetermined. The CDR3 sequence is 13 residues long. V lost 4 bases and J lost 6, with 10 bases in between. Germline V CDR1 and CDR2: DFQATT, SNEGSKA (reference sequence).

This clonotype was recorded many times. V gene TRBV2 combines with J gene TRBJ2-1; 7 bases agree with TRBD2. There are 14 residues in the CDR3. CDR1 SNHLY and CDR2 FYNNEI come from the germline V gene. Trimming at V came to 1 base and at J to 4 bases, leaving 1 base not matched to a gene. CDR3 amino acids: CASSEGGLYNEQFF. CDR3 sequence (DNA): TGTGCCAGCAGTGAAGGGGGACTATACAATGAGCAGTTCTTC.

The chain couples TRBV4-3 to TRBJ2-3; 7 bases line up with TRBD2. The V gene's germline CDR1 is LGHNA and CDR2 YSLEER. J lost 5 bases, V lost 0 bases, and 2 bases had no gene match. The length of the CDR3 is 14 residues. CDR3 residues: CASSQEIAGDTQYF. DNA of the CDR3: TGCGCCAGCAGCCAAGAAATAGCGGGAGATACGCAGTATTTT.

The table lists this clonotype with a few counts. The chain employs TRBV20-1 and TRBJ2-1; D assignment may be TRBD1 or TRBD2 (5 bases each). V lost 3 bases and J lost 7, with 13 bases in between. The length of the CDR3 is 13 residues. The germline V gene encodes CDR1 DFQATT and CDR2 SNEGSKA (reference sequence). The CDR3 sequence is CSASVGTTNEQFF. CDR3 DNA: TGCAGTGCTAGTGTTGGGACCACTAATGAGCAGTTCTTC.

Sample share makes this clonotype medium-sized. V gene TRBV4-3 combines with J gene TRBJ1-6; no reliable D call. Per germline, CDR1 LGHNA and CDR2 YSLEER. The length of the CDR3 is 15 residues. Trimming shortened V by 1 base and J by 4 bases, and 8 bases separated the two germline ends. The CDR3 reads CASSQVSDYNSPLHF. The CDR3 DNA reads TGCGCCAGCAGCCAAGTCTCCGATTATAATTCACCCCTCCACTTT.

A few counts support this clonotype. The V gene is TRBV6-5, the J gene TRBJ2-5, with a weak D call TRBD1 (5 bases). Deletions cut 6 bases from V and 3 bases from J, with 8 bases between. The germline V gene encodes CDR1 MNHEY and CDR2 SVGAGI. The CDR3 consists of 12 residues. CDR3 bases: TGTGCCAGCAGGTCAGGGAAAGAGACCCAGTACTTC. It encodes CASRSGKETQYF.

This clonotype was seen ten or more times. The rearrangement links TRBV15 to TRBJ1-5; a possible D gene is TRBD1 (5 bases). In germline, CDR1 is LNHNV, CDR2 YYDKDF (reference sequence). CDR3 size: 16 residues. V lost 0 bases, J lost 3 bases, and 12 bases lay in between. The CDR3 coding sequence is TGTGCCACCAGCAGAGACCCACAGGACCTCAATCAGCCCCAGCATTTT. It encodes CATSRDPQDLNQPQHF.

This clonotype has a handful of counts. The chain is built from TRBV6-2 or TRBV6-3 and TRBJ2-2; 9 bases are a match to TRBD1. After removal of 5 bases from V and 3 bases from J, the junction contained 4 bases not matched to a gene. CDR1 is MNHEY and CDR2 is SVGEGT in the germline V gene. This CDR3 has 15 amino acids. The CDR3: CASSRWTGDTGELFF. Written as DNA, the CDR3 is TGTGCCAGCAGTCGTTGGACAGGGGACACCGGGGAGCTGTTTTTT.

The chain uses TRBV6-6 and TRBJ2-2; TRBD2 is a possible D gene (5 bases). The ends were cut back, 7 bases at V and 4 bases at J, with 13 bases in the middle. CDR1 is MNHNY and CDR2 is SVGAGI in the germline V gene (reference sequence). The length of the CDR3 is 14 residues. CDR3 in amino acids: CASTPGSGTGELFF. The CDR3 DNA reads TGTGCCAGCACCCCGGGGTCGGGCACCGGGGAGCTGTTTTTT.

The rearrangement links TRBV27 to TRBJ2-3; TRBD2 matches at 12 bases. Germline V lookup: CDR1 MNHEY, CDR2 SMNVEV (reference sequence). CDR3 length equals 17 residues. The ends lost 5 bases at V and 1 base at J; junction bases unmatched: 7. The CDR3 sequence is CASSPLRLAGGTDTQYF. Here the CDR3 DNA reads TGTGCCAGCAGTCCCCTCAGACTAGCGGGGGGCACAGATACGCAGTATTTT.

CDR3 sequence: CASSSTGAANSPLHF. The CDR3 nucleotides are TGTGCCAGCAGCTCGACAGGGGCCGCTAATTCACCCCTCCACTTT. The chain employs TRBV7-9 and TRBJ1-6, with TRBD1 identical over 8 bases. The CDR3 covers 15 residues. Losses at the gene ends were 4 bases for V and 6 bases for J; bases not matched to a gene: 5. Per the germline V gene, CDR1 is SEHNR and CDR2 is FQNEAQ (reference sequence).

V is TRBV3-1 and J is TRBJ2-7; 12 bases agree with TRBD1. Trimming took 4 bases from V and 4 from J; bases not matched to a gene: 8. Germline lookup yields CDR1 LGHDT and CDR2 YNNKEL (reference sequence). The CDR3 covers 16 residues. The CDR3 region is CASSPWDRGRRYEQYF. The CDR3 bases are TGTGCCAGCAGCCCCTGGGACAGGGGGCGAAGATACGAGCAGTACTTC.

The V gene is TRBV27, the J gene TRBJ1-2; the match to TRBD1 covers 8 bases. V dropped 0 bases and J dropped 3; count of bases not matched to a gene: 9. CDR3 length: 17 residues. The germline gives CDR1 MNHEY, CDR2 SMNVEV (reference sequence). The CDR3 nucleotides read TGTGCCAGCAGTTTATCGCATCGACAGGGGAACTACTATGGCTACACCTTC. It translates to CASSLSHRQGNYYGYTF.

The chain couples TRBV28 to TRBJ2-1, with a weak D call TRBD2 (5 bases). Germline CDR1 MDHEN, CDR2 SYDVKM. The CDR3 consists of 14 residues. V dropped 1 base and J dropped 4 bases, with 8 bases sitting between them. The CDR3: CASSLSAGYNEQFF. The CDR3 nucleotides read TGTGCCAGCAGTTTATCTGCGGGTTACAATGAGCAGTTCTTC.

J is TRBJ2-7 and V is TRBV5-1, with 7 bases that match TRBD2. This CDR3 has 11 amino acids. Germline-derived CDR1 and CDR2 are SGHRS and YFSETQ. With V trimmed by 4 bases and J by 12 bases, 7 bases remained unmatched. The CDR3 is CASSSGTGRYF. CDR3 in DNA: TGCGCCAGCAGCAGCGGGACGGGAAGGTACTTC.

The chain employs TRBV4-1 and TRBJ1-2; weak D call: TRBD1 (6 bases). Germline CDR1 reads MGHRA; CDR2 reads YSYEKL. This CDR3 contains 15 residues. With 1 base removed from V and 4 bases from J, the gap between germline ends came to 13 bases. The CDR3 sequence is CASSQVPGVSYGYTF. CDR3 DNA sequence: TGCGCCAGCAGCCAAGTCCCAGGGGTATCCTATGGCTACACCTTC.

Many counts were recorded for this clonotype. CDR3 protein: CASSRGQAVVAFF. The CDR3 DNA reads TGTGCCAGCAGCCGAGGACAGGCTGTTGTGGCTTTCTTT. The rearrangement joins TRBV7-8 to TRBJ1-1, with TRBD1 matching 7 bases. The V gene end was trimmed by 5 bases and the J gene end by 11 bases; junction bases not matched to a gene: 11. Germline assignment: CDR1 SGHVS and CDR2 FQNEAQ. The CDR3 runs 13 residues.

This clonotype appeared many times. The chain combines TRBV20-1 with TRBJ2-3; the D gene could be TRBD1 or TRBD2 (5 bases each). V was trimmed by 5 bases and J by 3 bases, leaving 18 bases between them. The V gene's germline CDR1 is DFQATT and CDR2 SNEGSKA (reference sequence). The CDR3 has 15 amino acids. This CDR3 reads CSAPNPGRNTDTQYF. The DNA of the CDR3 is TGCAGTGCTCCGAATCCGGGACGCAATACAGATACGCAGTATTTT.

This clonotype was picked up many times. The V and J genes are TRBV6-5 and TRBJ1-5; D is perhaps TRBD1 (5 bases). The germline gives CDR1 MNHEY, CDR2 SVGAGI. The CDR3 consists of 15 residues. V shed 5 bases and J shed 2 bases, with 13 bases lying between them. CDR3 sequence (DNA): TGTGCCAGCAGTGTTAGGGGTAATGGCAATCAGCCCCAGCATTTT. This gives the protein CASSVRGNGNQPQHF.